The 28 T cell receptor beta chains reported below all come from one sample, sequenced in a study of radiation and T cells in renal cell carcinoma. As to treatment: treatment-naive control, cytoreductive nephrectomy. The method was immunoSEQ multiplex PCR; TCRdb's version includes in-frame clones alone and lacks a portion of them. The table shows some 4,000 clones, with 76% occurring only once. Material: tumor tissue, obtained from a patient whose treatment was nephrectomy without radiotherapy. All receptors derive from a man over 45 with renal cell carcinoma.

DNA for the CDR3: TGTGCCAGCAGCGTACTAGCGGGAGAGGCCTACGAGCAGTACTTC. Encoded protein: CASSVLAGEAYEQYF. This sequence joins TRBV9 and TRBJ2-7; 10 positions agree with TRBD2. The germline gives CDR1 SGDLS, CDR2 YYNGEE. This CDR3 region has 15 residues. V lost 1 base, J lost 2 bases, and 3 bases stayed unmatched.

The gene calls are TRBV28 and TRBJ2-7; the D is unclear. In germline, CDR1 is MDHEN, CDR2 SYDVKM. This CDR3 spans 14 amino acids. V lost 6 bases, J lost 2 bases, and 14 bases lay in between. The CDR3 sequence is CASSWAPWPYEQYF. The CDR3 DNA is TGTGCCAGCAGCTGGGCGCCTTGGCCCTACGAGCAGTACTTC.

This sequence joins TRBV10-3 and TRBJ2-6; D may correspond to TRBD1 or TRBD2 (5 bases each). The ends were cut back, 10 bases at V and 0 bases at J, with 19 bases in the middle. Germline V gene data show CDR1 as ENHRY and CDR2 as SYGVKD. CDR3 length equals 17 residues. The CDR3 protein is CASAGGPRNSGANVLTF. CDR3 nucleotide sequence: TGTGCCAGCGCTGGGGGACCAAGGAACTCTGGGGCCAACGTCCTGACTTTC.

The J gene is TRBJ2-5, the V gene TRBV6-1; 8 bases map to TRBD1. The CDR3 totals 14 residues. Germline V lookup: CDR1 MNHNS, CDR2 SASEGT. Trimming took 5 bases from V and 1 from J; bases not matched to a gene: 3. CDR3 nucleotide sequence: TGTGCCAGCAGTCTCCAGGGGGCCCAAGAGACCCAGTACTTC. Translating gives CASSLQGAQETQYF.

The rearrangement joins TRBV9 to TRBJ2-3; maybe TRBD2 (6 bases). The CDR3 extends over 15 amino acids. Looked up from germline, CDR1 is SGDLS and CDR2 is YYNGEE. Trimming took off 7 bases at V and 0 bases at J, with 15 bases between the two ends. The DNA for the CDR3 is TGTGCCAGCGCAACCGGGGCGGGAAGCACAGATACGCAGTATTTT. This gives the protein CASATGAGSTDTQYF.

The chain combines TRBV7-9 with TRBJ1-5; D uncertain. Trimming removed 5 bases at V and 2 bases at J, with 13 bases between. Germline CDR1 reads SEHNR; CDR2 reads FQNEAQ (reference sequence). This CDR3 is built from 15 residues. The CDR3 sequence is CASSPSGSGNQPQHF. The CDR3 coding sequence is TGTGCCAGCAGCCCTTCCGGATCGGGCAATCAGCCCCAGCATTTT.

The chain combines TRBV5-4 with TRBJ1-2, with 8 bases aligning to TRBD1. Germline V gene data show CDR1 as SGHNT and CDR2 as YYREEE (reference sequence). CDR3 length: 14 residues. J lost 2 bases, V lost 5 bases, and 5 bases had no gene match. For the CDR3, the DNA is TGTGCCAGCAGTCCAGGGGGCCTCAACTATGGCTACACCTTC. This sequence encodes CASSPGGLNYGYTF.

J is TRBJ2-3 and V is TRBV30; D is unclear. CDR3 length: 12 residues. The V gene's germline CDR1 is GTSNPN and CDR2 SVGIG (reference sequence). V lost 5 bases and J lost 5, with 11 bases in between. The CDR3 DNA reads TGTGCCTGGGAACCGATGGGAGATACGCAGTATTTT. It specifies CAWEPMGDTQYF.

Judged by abundance, this clone is large (0.1 to 1%). The chain is built from TRBV27 and TRBJ2-7; the D call may be TRBD1 or TRBD2 (5 bases each). Between the trimmed V and J ends, which lost 5 bases and 6 bases, there was a span of 17 bases. Germline V CDR1 and CDR2: MNHEY, SMNVEV (reference sequence). The CDR3 consists of 14 residues. The CDR3: CASSKSGTWGEQYF. In DNA form, the CDR3 reads TGTGCCAGCAGTAAATCGGGGACGTGGGGCGAGCAGTACTTC.

The chain employs TRBV5-1 and TRBJ2-6; possibly TRBD2 for D (5 bases). With 3 bases removed from V and 0 bases from J, the gap between germline ends came to 13 bases. CDR1 and CDR2 from the germline V gene are SGHRS and YFSETQ. The CDR3 runs 17 residues. CDR3 amino acids: CASSSRGWSSGANVLTF. CDR3 nucleotide sequence: TGCGCCAGCAGCTCCCGCGGGTGGAGCTCTGGGGCCAACGTCCTGACTTTC. The variable domain in full, completed from reference TRBV5-1 and TRBJ2-6, reads KAGVTQTPRYLIKTRGQQVTLSCSPISGHRSVSWYQQTPGQGLQFLFEYFSETQRNKGNFPGRFSGRQFSNSRSEMNVSTLELGDSALYLCASSSRGWSSGANVLTFGAGSRLTVL.

The chain links TRBV7-9 to TRBJ1-2, with TRBD1 matching over 10 bases. The CDR3 is 16 residues long. V lost 6 bases, J lost 4 bases, and 11 bases stayed unmatched. CDR1 is SEHNR and CDR2 is FQNEAQ in the germline V gene (reference sequence). CDR3 coding DNA: TGTGCCAGCAGACCGGGACAGGGGAGGTTTCTCTATGGCTACACCTTC. Protein product: CASRPGQGRFLYGYTF.

The chain recombines TRBV5-4 with TRBJ2-5; 7 positions agree with TRBD1. Germline V gene sequence: CDR1 SGHNT, CDR2 YYREEE (reference sequence). V dropped 4 bases and J dropped 5; count of bases not matched to a gene: 11. The CDR3 has 15 amino acids. The CDR3: CASSRDRAVSETQYF. CDR3 DNA: TGTGCCAGCAGCCGAGACAGGGCAGTATCGGAGACCCAGTACTTC. The whole variable domain, filled in from reference TRBV5-4 and TRBJ2-5, reads ETGVTQSPTHLIKTRGQQVTLRCSSQSGHNTVSWYQQALGQGPQFIFQYYREEENGRGNFPPRFSGLQFPNYSSELNVNALELDDSALYLCASSRDRAVSETQYFGPGTRLLVL.

The V and J genes are TRBV6-5 and TRBJ2-5; 7 nucleotides align to TRBD1. Germline assignment: CDR1 MNHEY and CDR2 SVGAGI. This CDR3 is 15 amino acids long. V lost 5 bases and J lost 2; bases outside the gene matches: 8. In nucleotides, the CDR3 is TGTGCCAGCAGTCCTAACCGGGACAGTCAAGAGACCCAGTACTTC. Translation: CASSPNRDSQETQYF.

The chain joins TRBV27 to TRBJ2-3, with no clear D. This CDR3 spans 13 amino acids. Trimming took 3 bases from V and 0 from J, leaving 4 bases between them. CDR1 is MNHEY, CDR2 SMNVEV, per germline (reference sequence). The CDR3 protein is CASSFASTDTQYF. Here the CDR3 DNA reads TGTGCCAGCAGTTTCGCCAGCACAGATACGCAGTATTTT.

The chain combines TRBV4-3 with TRBJ2-3; 9 nucleotides line up with TRBD1. The CDR3 extends over 15 amino acids. Germline loops: CDR1 LGHNA, CDR2 YSLEER. V trimming: 4 bases; J trimming: 4 bases; junction bases outside the gene matches: 6. The CDR3 is CASSPDRGNADTQYF. The CDR3 DNA reads as TGCGCCAGCAGCCCTGACAGGGGGAATGCAGATACGCAGTATTTT.

The V gene is TRBV7-6, the J gene TRBJ2-1; TRBD2 matches 7 bases. With 3 bases clipped from V and 8 bases from J, the junction kept 7 bases outside the gene matches. The germline V gene has CDR1 SGHVS and CDR2 FNYEAQ. The CDR3 consists of 14 residues. CDR3 residues: CASSFGLETYEQFF. The CDR3 DNA follows: TGTGCCAGCAGCTTCGGACTAGAGACGTATGAGCAGTTCTTC.

The V gene is TRBV5-4, the J gene TRBJ2-2; 9 positions match TRBD1. The CDR3 covers 16 residues. V trimming: 7 bases; J trimming: 2 bases; junction bases outside the gene matches: 9. Germline assignment: CDR1 SGHNT and CDR2 YYREEE (reference sequence). For the CDR3, the DNA is TGTGCCAGCTACCAAACAGGGGGCATCAACACCGGGGAGCTGTTTTTT. This codes for CASYQTGGINTGELFF.

The chain employs TRBV19 and TRBJ2-7; the D gene is possibly TRBD2 (5 bases). Trimming stripped 1 base from V and 7 bases from J, with 20 bases between. Germline V gene data show CDR1 as LNHDA and CDR2 as SQIVND (reference sequence). The CDR3 totals 16 residues. The CDR3: CASSIGGEGSWREQYF. In nucleotides, the CDR3 is TGTGCCAGTAGTATAGGAGGAGAGGGCAGTTGGAGGGAGCAGTACTTC.

J is TRBJ2-1 and V is TRBV29-1; TRBD1 is a possible D gene (6 bases). Germline V lookup: CDR1 SQVTM, CDR2 ANQGSEA. This CDR3 has 13 amino acids. Trimming took off 5 bases at V and 6 bases at J, with 14 bases between the two ends. CDR3: CSVIATGLNEQFF. The CDR3 DNA is TGCAGCGTTATAGCGACAGGCCTCAATGAGCAGTTCTTC.

This clone has only a few counts. The chain carries TRBV5-1 and TRBJ2-7; 7 nucleotides match TRBD1. The CDR3 covers 15 residues. The germline CDR1 and CDR2 sequences are SGHRS and YFSETQ. The J segment lost 1 base and the V segment lost 3 bases, leaving 7 bases of the junction unmatched. The CDR3 loop reads CASSSDRENSYEQYF. CDR3 sequence (DNA): TGCGCCAGCAGCTCTGACAGGGAAAATTCCTACGAGCAGTACTTC.

The V call is TRBV14, the J call TRBJ2-5; TRBD2 matches 9 bases. V was pared by 0 bases and J by 4 bases, with 9 bases of the junction left unmatched. Per the germline V gene, CDR1 is SGHDN and CDR2 is FVKESK. The CDR3 length is 17 residues. CDR3 sequence (DNA): TGTGCCAGCAGCCAAGAATCAAGACTAGCGGTGATAGAGACCCAGTACTTC. It codes for CASSQESRLAVIETQYF.

The chain employs TRBV7-2 and TRBJ1-1, with D uncertain. V lost 5 bases, J lost 0 bases, and 13 bases lay in between. Germline CDR1 and CDR2: SGHTA and FQGNSA. The CDR3 consists of 15 residues. The CDR3 DNA reads TGTGCCAGCAGCCAAGATCTACGGATGAACACTGAAGCTTTCTTT. It yields the protein CASSQDLRMNTEAFF.

The CDR3 bases are TGTGCCAGTAGTCGCAAACCCGGGACAGGAGACGAAAAACTGTTTTTT. Residues: CASSRKPGTGDEKLFF. The rearrangement uses TRBV19 and TRBJ1-4, with 8 bases lining up with TRBD1. The V segment lost 5 bases and the J segment 8 bases; nucleotides outside the gene matches: 13. CDR3 length equals 16 residues. Germline loops: CDR1 LNHDA, CDR2 SQIVND (reference sequence).

This clone was recorded once. The genes are TRBV6-5 and TRBJ2-2, with 10 bases that match TRBD1. Germline trimming cut 7 bases from V and 3 bases from J; bases unmatched to any gene: 2. Germline V gene sequence: CDR1 MNHEY, CDR2 SVGAGI. This CDR3 contains 14 residues. The CDR3 loop is CASIGQGDTGELFF. CDR3 DNA: TGTGCCAGCATTGGACAGGGGGACACCGGGGAGCTGTTTTTT.

The chain has TRBV29-1 and TRBJ1-2, with 8 bases aligning to TRBD1. V lost 1 base and J lost 3; bases outside the gene matches: 7. Per the germline V gene, CDR1 is SQVTM and CDR2 is ANQGSEA. The CDR3 covers 15 residues. CDR3 DNA sequence: TGCAGCGTTGAAGGAGAGGGACAGGAATACTATGGCTACACCTTC. It yields the protein CSVEGEGQEYYGYTF.

The chain has TRBV11-2 and TRBJ2-2; 10 bases fit TRBD1. The CDR3 runs 15 residues. Trimming at V came to 5 bases and at J to 6 bases, leaving 6 bases not matched to a gene. Germline-derived CDR1 and CDR2 are SGHAT and FQNNGV. CDR3 in DNA: TGTGCCAGCAGCACCCGACAGGGGGCGGCCGGGGAGCTGTTTTTT. This translates into CASSTRQGAAGELFF.

The chain links TRBV11-3 to TRBJ2-5; D assignment may be TRBD1 or TRBD2 (5 bases each). The CDR3 is 13 residues long. V lost 1 base to trimming and J lost 7 bases, with 10 bases between them. From germline, CDR1 is SGHNT and CDR2 YENEEA. The CDR3 nucleotides are TGTGCCAGCAGCTTAGGGGACCGCCGGACCCAGTACTTC. Amino acids: CASSLGDRRTQYF.

The rearrangement uses TRBV6-1 and TRBJ2-6; D remains unclear. Trimming stripped 3 bases from V and 0 bases from J, with 3 bases between. Looked up from germline, CDR1 is MNHNS and CDR2 is SASEGT. The length of the CDR3 is 14 residues. The CDR3 region is CASSEGSGANVLTF. The CDR3 region has the DNA TGTGCCAGCAGTGAGGGCTCTGGGGCCAACGTCCTGACTTTC.